This T cell receptor beta chain appears in the sequencing data of a study of cytomegalovirus exposure and HLA in healthy donors. PCR amplification relied on 60 Vbeta primers (plus 13 Jbeta primers). The repertoire was sequenced with immunoSEQ multiplex PCR; TCRdb's copy has only in-frame clones and lacks some. The sample holds 80,000 or so clones; about 71% are singletons and the top ten take 7% to 9%. In germline, CDR1 is SGHAT, CDR2 FQNNGV. CDR3 size: 13 residues. The V end was cut by 3 bases, the J end by 11 bases, with 14 bases between. The chain combines TRBV11-2 with TRBJ2-4; D is perhaps TRBD1 (6 bases). The sample consisted of PBMCs. The sequence came from a woman aged 40 to 49 in good health and CMV-seronegative. The CDR3 DNA reads as TGTGCCAGCAGCTTTGGTGACAGGTCCGTTCAGTACTTC. Translated: CASSFGDRSVQYF.